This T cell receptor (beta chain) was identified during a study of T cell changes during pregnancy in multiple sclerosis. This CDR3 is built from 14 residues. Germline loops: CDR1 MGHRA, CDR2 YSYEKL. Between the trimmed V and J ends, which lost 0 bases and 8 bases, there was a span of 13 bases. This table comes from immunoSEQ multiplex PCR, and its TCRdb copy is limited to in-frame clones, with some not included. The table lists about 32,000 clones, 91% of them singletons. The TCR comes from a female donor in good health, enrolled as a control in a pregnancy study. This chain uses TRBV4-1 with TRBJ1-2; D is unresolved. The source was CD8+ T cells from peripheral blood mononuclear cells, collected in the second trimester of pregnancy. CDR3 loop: CASSQESAAGGYTF. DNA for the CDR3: TGCGCCAGCAGCCAAGAATCCGCGGCGGGAGGCTACACCTTC.